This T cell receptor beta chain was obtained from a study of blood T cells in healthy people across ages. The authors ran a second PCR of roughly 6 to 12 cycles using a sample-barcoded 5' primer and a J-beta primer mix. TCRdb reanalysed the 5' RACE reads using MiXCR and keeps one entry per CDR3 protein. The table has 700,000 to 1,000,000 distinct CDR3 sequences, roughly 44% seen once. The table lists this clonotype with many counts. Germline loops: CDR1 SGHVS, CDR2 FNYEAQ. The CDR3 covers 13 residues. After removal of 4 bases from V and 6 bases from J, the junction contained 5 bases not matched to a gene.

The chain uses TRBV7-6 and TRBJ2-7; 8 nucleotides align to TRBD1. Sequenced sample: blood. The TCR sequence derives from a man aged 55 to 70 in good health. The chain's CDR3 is CASSSDRVSEQYF. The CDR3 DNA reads TGTGCCAGCAGCTCGGACAGGGTCTCCGAGCAGTACTTC. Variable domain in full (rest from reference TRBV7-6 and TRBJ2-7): GAGVSQSPRYKVTKRGQDVALRCDPISGHVSLYWYRQALGQGPEFLTYFNYEAQQDKSGLPNDRFSAERPEGSISTLTIQRTEQRDSAMYRCASSSDRVSEQYFGPGTRLTVT.